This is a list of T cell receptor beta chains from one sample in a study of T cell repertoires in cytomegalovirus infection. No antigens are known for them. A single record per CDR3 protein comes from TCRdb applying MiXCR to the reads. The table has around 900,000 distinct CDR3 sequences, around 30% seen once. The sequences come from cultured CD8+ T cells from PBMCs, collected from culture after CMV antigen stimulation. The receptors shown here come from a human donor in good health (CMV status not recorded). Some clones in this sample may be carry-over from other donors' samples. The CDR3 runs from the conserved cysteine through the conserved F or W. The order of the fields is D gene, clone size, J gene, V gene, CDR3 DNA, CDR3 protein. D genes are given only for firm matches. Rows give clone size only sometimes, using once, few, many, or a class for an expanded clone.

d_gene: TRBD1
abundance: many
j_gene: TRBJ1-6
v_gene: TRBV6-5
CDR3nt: TGTGCCAGCAGTCAAGGGGGGACAGGGATCGCCTATAATTCACCCCTCCACTTT
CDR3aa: CASSQGGTGIAYNSPLHF

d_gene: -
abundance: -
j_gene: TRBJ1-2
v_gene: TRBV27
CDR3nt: TGTGCCAGCAGTCACCTGACAGGCGAAAACTATGGCTACACCTTC
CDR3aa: CASSHLTGENYGYTF

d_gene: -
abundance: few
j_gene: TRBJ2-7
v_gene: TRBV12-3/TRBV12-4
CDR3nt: TGTGCCACCTGGGCAGCCTACGAGCAGTACTTC
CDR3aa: CATWAAYEQYF

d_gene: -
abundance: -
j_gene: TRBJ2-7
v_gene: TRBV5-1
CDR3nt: TGCGCCAGCAGCTTCCCGGGTAAGGACTACTACGAGCAGTACTTC
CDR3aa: CASSFPGKDYYEQYF

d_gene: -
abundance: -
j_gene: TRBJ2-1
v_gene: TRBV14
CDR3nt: TGTGCCAGCAGCCACCCACGGGGGGCCCCCGGGAATGAGCAGTTCTTC
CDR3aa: CASSHPRGAPGNEQFF

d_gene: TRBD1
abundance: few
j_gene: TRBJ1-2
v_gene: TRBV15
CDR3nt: TGTGCCACCAGCAAGGACAGGGGGGACTATGGCTACACCTTC
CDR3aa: CATSKDRGDYGYTF

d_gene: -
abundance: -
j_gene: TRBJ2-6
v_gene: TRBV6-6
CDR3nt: TGTGCCAGCAGTTACTCGTCCTATTCCATCAGGGCCCGCTCTGGGGCTAACGTCCTGACTTTC
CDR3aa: CASSYSSYSIRARSGANVLTF

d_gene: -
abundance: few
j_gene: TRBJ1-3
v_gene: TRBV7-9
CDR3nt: TGTGCCAGCAGCCACGGGGGCACCATATATTTT
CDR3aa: CASSHGGTIYF

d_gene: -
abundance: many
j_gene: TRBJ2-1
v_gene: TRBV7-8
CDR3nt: TGTGCCAGCAGCTTAGAATGGGTTAGCGGCTTAAGCTCCTACAATGAGCAGTTCTTC
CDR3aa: CASSLEWVSGLSSYNEQFF

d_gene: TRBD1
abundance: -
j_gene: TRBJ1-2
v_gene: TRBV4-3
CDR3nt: TGCGCCAGCAGCCAAAAGGGGGCGACCGCTAACTATGGCTACACCTTC
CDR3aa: CASSQKGATANYGYTF

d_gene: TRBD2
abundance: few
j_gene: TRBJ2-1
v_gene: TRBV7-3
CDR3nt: TGTGCCAGCAGCTTAACGCTAGCGGGGGGCTATGAGCAGTTCTTC
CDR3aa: CASSLTLAGGYEQFF

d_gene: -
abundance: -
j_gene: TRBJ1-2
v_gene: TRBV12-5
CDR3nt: TGTGCTAGTGGTTTGGCTCAGGGGACCTCGCCGACAAACTATGGCTACACCTTC
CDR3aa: CASGLAQGTSPTNYGYTF

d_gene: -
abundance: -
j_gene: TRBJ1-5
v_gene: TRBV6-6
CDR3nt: TGTGCCAGCAGTTATGCACCGGTGGAGGGTTGGGGCAATCAGCCCCAGCATTTT
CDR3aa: CASSYAPVEGWGNQPQHF

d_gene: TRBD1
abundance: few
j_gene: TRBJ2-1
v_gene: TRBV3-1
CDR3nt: TGTGCCAGCAGCCAAATGAGGGGGCTCTACAATGAGCAGTTCTTC
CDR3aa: CASSQMRGLYNEQFF

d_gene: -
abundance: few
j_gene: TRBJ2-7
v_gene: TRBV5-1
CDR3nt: TGCGCCAGCAGCTCCATTATGGCCTACGAGCAGTACTTC
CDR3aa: CASSSIMAYEQYF

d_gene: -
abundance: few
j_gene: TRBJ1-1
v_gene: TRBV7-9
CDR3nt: TGTGCCAGCAAAGCGGCGAACACTGAAGCTTTCTTT
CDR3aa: CASKAANTEAFF

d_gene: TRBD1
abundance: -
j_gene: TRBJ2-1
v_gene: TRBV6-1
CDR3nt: TGTGCCAGCATCCCGGGACAGGGTCGCTACAATGAGCAGTTCTTC
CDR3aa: CASIPGQGRYNEQFF

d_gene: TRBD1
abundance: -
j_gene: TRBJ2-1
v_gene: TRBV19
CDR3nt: TGTGCCAGTAGTGTCCGGACAGGGCAGTGGTACAATGAGCAGTTCTTC
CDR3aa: CASSVRTGQWYNEQFF

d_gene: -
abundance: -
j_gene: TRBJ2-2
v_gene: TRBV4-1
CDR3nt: TGCGCCAGCAGCCAAGGTCTGGCCGGGGAGCTGTTTTTT
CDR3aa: CASSQGLAGELFF

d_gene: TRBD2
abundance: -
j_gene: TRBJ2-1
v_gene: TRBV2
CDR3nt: TGTGCCAGCTGGCCAAGGAGTGTAGCGGGGGGCGGCTTTCGACACAATGAGCAGTTCTTC
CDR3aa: CASWPRSVAGGGFRHNEQFF

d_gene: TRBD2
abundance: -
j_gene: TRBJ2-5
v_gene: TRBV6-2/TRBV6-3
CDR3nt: TGTGCCAGCAGTTACTCACCGGGGGGGCCATTCCTCAATCAAGAGACCCAGTACTTC
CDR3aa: CASSYSPGGPFLNQETQYF

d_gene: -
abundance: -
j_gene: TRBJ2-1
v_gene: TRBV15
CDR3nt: TGTGCCACCAGCAGTCTTTCGAGCTCCTACAATGAGCAGTTCTTC
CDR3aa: CATSSLSSSYNEQFF

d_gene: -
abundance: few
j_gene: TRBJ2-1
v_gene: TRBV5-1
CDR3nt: TGCGCCAGCAGCTTTACTAGCCGAGAGCAGTTCTTC
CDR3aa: CASSFTSREQFF